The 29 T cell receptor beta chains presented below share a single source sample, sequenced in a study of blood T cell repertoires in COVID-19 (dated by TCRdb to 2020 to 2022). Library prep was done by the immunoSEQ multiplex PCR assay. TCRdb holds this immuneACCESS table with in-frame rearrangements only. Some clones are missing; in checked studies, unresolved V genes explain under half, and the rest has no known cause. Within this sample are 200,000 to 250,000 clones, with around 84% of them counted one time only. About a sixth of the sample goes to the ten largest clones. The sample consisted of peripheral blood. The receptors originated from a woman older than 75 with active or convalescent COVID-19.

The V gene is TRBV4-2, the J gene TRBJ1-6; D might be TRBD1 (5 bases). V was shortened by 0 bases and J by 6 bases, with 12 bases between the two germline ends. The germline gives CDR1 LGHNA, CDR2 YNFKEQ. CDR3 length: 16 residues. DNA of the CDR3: TGTGCCAGCAGCCAAGAGGTGACAGCTATTAATTCACCCCTCCACTTT. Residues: CASSQEVTAINSPLHF.

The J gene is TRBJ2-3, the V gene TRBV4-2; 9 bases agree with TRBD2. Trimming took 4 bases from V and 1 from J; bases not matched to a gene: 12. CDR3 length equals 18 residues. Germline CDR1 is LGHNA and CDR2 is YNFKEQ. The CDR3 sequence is CASSRSGVAGAGTDTQYF. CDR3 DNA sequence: TGTGCCAGCAGCCGATCGGGGGTAGCGGGGGCCGGCACAGATACGCAGTATTTT.

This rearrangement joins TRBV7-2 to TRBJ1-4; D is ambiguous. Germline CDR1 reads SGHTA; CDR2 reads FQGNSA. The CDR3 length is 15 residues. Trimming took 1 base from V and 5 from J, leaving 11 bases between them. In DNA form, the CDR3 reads TGTGCCAGCAGCTTAGAAGGCAGGTCAAATGAAAAACTGTTTTTT. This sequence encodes CASSLEGRSNEKLFF.

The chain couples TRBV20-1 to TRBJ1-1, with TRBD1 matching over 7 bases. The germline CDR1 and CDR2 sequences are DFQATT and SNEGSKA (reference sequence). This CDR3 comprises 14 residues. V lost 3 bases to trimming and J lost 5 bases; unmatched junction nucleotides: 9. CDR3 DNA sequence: TGCAGTGCTAGTAACCGACAGGGAGGTACTGAAGCTTTCTTT. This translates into CSASNRQGGTEAFF.

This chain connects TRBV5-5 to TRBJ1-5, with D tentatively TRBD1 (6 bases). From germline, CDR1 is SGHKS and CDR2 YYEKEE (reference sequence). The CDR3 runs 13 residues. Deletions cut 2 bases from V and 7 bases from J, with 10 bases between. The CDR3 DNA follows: TGTGCCAGCAGCTTACAGGGTCGGCAGCCCCAGCATTTT. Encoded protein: CASSLQGRQPQHF.

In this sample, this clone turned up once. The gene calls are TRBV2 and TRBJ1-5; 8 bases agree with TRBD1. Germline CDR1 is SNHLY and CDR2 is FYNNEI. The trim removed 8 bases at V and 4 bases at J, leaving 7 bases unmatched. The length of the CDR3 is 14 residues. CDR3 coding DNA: TGTGCCAGCGTCCGGGACAGGATAAATCAGCCCCAGCATTTT. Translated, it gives CASVRDRINQPQHF.

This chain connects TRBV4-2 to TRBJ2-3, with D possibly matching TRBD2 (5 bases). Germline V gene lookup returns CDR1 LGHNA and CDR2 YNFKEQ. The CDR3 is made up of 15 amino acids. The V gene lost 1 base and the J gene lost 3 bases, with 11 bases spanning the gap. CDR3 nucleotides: TGTGCCAGCAGCCAAGTAACGGGATCAACAGATACGCAGTATTTT. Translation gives CASSQVTGSTDTQYF.

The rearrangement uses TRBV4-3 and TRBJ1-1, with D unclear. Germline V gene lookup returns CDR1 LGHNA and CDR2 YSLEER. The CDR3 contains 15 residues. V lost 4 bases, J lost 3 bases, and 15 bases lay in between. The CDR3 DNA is TGCGCCAGCAGCCTAGATGCAGACGGGGACACTGAAGCTTTCTTT. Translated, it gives CASSLDADGDTEAFF.

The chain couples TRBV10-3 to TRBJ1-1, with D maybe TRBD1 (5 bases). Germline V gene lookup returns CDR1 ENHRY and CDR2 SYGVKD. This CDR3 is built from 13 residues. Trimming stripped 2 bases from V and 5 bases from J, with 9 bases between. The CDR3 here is CAISEVGGTEAFF. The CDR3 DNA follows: TGTGCCATCAGTGAGGTGGGGGGGACTGAAGCTTTCTTT.

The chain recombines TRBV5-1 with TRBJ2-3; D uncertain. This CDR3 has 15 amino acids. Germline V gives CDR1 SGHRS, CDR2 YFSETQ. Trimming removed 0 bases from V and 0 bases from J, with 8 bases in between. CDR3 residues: CASSLDSGSTDTQYF. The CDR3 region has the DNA TGCGCCAGCAGCTTGGATTCAGGTAGCACAGATACGCAGTATTTT. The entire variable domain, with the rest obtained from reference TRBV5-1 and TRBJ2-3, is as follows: KAGVTQTPRYLIKTRGQQVTLSCSPISGHRSVSWYQQTPGQGLQFLFEYFSETQRNKGNFPGRFSGRQFSNSRSEMNVSTLELGDSALYLCASSLDSGSTDTQYFGPGTRLTVL.

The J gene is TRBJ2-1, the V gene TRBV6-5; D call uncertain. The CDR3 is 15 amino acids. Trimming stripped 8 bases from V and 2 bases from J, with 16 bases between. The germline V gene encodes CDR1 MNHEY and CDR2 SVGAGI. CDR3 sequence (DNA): TGTGCCAGCCGTAAGCGCGAGGTAACCTACAATGAGCAGTTCTTC. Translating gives CASRKREVTYNEQFF.

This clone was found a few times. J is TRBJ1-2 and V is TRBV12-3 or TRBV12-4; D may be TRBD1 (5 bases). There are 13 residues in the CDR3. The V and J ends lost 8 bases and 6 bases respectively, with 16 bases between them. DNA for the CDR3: TGTGCCAGCGGACTAGTATGGGGCCATGGCTACACCTTC. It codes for CASGLVWGHGYTF.

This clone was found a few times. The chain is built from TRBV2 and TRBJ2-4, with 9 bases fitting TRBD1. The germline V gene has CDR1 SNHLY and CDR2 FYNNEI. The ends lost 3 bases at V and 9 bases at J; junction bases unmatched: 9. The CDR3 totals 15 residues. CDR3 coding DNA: TGTGCCAGCAGTGAGGGGACAGGGCTCTATATCATTCAGTACTTC. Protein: CASSEGTGLYIIQYF.

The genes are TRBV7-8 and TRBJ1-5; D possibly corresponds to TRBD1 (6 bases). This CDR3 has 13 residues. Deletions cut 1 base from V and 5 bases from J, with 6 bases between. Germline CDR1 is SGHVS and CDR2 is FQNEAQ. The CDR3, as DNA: TGTGCCAGCAGCTTAGACAGGGATCAGCCCCAGCATTTT. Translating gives CASSLDRDQPQHF. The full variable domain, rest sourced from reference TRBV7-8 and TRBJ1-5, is GAGVSQSPRYKVAKRGQDVALRCDPISGHVSLFWYQQALGQGPEFLTYFQNEAQLDKSGLPSDRFFAERPEGSVSTLKIQRTQQEDSAVYLCASSLDRDQPQHFGDGTRLSIL.

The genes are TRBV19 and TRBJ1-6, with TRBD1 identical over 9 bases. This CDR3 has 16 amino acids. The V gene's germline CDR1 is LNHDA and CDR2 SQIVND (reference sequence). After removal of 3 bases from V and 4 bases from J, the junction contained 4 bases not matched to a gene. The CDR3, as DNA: TGTGCCAGTAGTATGGCGGGACAGGGATATAATTCACCCCTCCACTTT. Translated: CASSMAGQGYNSPLHF.

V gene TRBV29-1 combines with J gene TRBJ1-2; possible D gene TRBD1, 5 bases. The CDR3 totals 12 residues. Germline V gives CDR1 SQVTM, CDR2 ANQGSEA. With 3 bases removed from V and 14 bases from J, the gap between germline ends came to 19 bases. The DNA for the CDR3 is TGCAGCGTTGAGCCCCCAAGTAGGGGTGAAACCTTC. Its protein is CSVEPPSRGETF.

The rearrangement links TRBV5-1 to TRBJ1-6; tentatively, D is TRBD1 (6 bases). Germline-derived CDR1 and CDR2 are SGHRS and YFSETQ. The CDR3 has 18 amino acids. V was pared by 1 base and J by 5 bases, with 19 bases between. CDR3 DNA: TGCGCCAGCAGCTTGCGGCCCATGGGACAAAGGGATAATTCACCCCTCCACTTT. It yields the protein CASSLRPMGQRDNSPLHF.

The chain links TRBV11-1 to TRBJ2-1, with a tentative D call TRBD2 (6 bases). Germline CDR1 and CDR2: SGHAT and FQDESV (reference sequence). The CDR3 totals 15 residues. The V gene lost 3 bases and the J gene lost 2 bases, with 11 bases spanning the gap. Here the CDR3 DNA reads TGTGCCAGCAGCTTGGGGGACTCCCCCTACAATGAGCAGTTCTTC. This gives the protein CASSLGDSPYNEQFF.

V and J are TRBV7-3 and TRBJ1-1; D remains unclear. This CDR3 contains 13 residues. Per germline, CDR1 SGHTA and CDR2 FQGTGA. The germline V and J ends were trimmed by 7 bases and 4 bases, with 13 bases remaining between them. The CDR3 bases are TGTGCCAGCACCAAGGGAGGTAGCACTGAAGCTTTCTTT. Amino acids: CASTKGGSTEAFF.

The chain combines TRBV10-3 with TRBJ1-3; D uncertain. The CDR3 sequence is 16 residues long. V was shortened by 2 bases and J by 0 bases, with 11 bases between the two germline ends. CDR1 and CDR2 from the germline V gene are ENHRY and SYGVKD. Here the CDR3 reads CAISEGLAGSGNTIYF. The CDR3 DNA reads TGTGCCATCAGTGAGGGCTTGGCAGGCTCTGGAAACACCATATATTTT.

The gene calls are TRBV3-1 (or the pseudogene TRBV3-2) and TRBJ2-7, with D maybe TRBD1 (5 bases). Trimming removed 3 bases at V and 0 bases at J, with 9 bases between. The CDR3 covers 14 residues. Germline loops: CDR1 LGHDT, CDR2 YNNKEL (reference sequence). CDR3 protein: CASSHRASSYEQYF. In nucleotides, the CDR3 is TGTGCCAGCAGCCACAGGGCGAGCTCCTACGAGCAGTACTTC.

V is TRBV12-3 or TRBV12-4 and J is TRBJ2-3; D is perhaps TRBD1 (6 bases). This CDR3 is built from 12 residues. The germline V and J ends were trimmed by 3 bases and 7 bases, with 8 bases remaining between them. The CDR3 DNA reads TGTGCCAGCAGTTTGACAGGCAATACGCAGTATTTT. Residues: CASSLTGNTQYF.

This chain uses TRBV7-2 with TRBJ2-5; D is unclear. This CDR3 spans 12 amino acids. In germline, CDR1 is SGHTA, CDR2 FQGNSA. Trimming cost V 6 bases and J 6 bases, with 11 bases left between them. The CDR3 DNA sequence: TGTGCCAGCAGTTCCACGACTCAGACCCAGTACTTC. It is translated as CASSSTTQTQYF.

CDR3 protein: CASSATSLDSYEQYF. The CDR3 DNA reads TGTGCCAGCAGCGCGACTAGCCTGGATTCCTACGAGCAGTACTTC. V gene TRBV4-2 combines with J gene TRBJ2-7; the match to TRBD2 covers 7 bases. V lost 5 bases and J lost 1; bases outside the gene matches: 8. The CDR3 is 15 amino acids. Germline loops: CDR1 LGHNA, CDR2 YNFKEQ.

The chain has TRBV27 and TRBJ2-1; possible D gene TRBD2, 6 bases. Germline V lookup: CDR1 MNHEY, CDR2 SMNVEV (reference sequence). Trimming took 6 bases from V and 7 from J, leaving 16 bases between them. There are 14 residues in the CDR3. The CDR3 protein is CASSPRTTRNEQFF. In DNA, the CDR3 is TGTGCCAGCAGCCCTAGGACTACTCGTAATGAGCAGTTCTTC.

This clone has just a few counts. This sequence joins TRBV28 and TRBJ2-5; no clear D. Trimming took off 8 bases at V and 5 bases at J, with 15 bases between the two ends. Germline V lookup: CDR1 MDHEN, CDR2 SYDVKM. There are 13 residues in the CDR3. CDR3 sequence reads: CASRGVAPETQYF. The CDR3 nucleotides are TGTGCCAGCCGAGGTGTGGCCCCGGAGACCCAGTACTTC.

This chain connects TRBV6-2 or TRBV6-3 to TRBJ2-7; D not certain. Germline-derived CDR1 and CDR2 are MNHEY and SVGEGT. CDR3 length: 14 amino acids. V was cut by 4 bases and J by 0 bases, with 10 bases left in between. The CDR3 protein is CASSFHESSYEQYF. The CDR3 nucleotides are TGTGCCAGCAGTTTCCACGAGAGCTCCTACGAGCAGTACTTC.

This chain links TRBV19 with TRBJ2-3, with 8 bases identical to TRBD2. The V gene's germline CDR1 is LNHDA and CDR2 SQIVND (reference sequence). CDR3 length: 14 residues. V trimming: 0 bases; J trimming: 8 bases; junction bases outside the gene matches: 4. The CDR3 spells CASSIDVAGGTQYF. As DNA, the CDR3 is TGTGCCAGTAGTATAGATGTCGCGGGAGGTACGCAGTATTTT.

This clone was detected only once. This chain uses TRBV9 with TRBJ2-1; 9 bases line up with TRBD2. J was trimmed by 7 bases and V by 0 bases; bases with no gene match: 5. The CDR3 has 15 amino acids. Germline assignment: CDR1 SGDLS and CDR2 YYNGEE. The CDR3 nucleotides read TGTGCCAGCAGCGTAGAGGCGGGGGGGAGGAATGAGCAGTTCTTC. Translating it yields CASSVEAGGRNEQFF.